This T cell receptor (beta chain) comes out of a study of cytotoxic CD8 clonotypes in ibrutinib-treated CLL. Study-wide results and caveats: Baseline clonality was higher than in age-matched healthy donors and moved in step with circulating CD8+ T-cell counts.

The data were produced by immunoSEQ multiplex PCR, yet TCRdb's version contains in-frame clones alone and is incomplete. The data contain some 200,000 clones, nearly 80% of them singletons. As concerns this clone: Its antigen remains unknown.

Germline V CDR1 and CDR2: MDHEN, SYDVKM. This CDR3 is 14 amino acids long. Between the trimmed V and J ends, which lost 11 bases and 8 bases, there was a span of 21 bases. The sequence was obtained from a human donor with chronic lymphocytic leukemia. This rearrangement joins TRBV28 to TRBJ1-4; D is perhaps TRBD1 (6 bases). The specimen comprised PBMCs, sampled after 12 months of ibrutinib treatment. CDR3 region: CALKSSGTGEKLFF. The CDR3 DNA reads TGTGCCTTAAAGAGTTCAGGTACAGGGGAAAAACTGTTTTTT.